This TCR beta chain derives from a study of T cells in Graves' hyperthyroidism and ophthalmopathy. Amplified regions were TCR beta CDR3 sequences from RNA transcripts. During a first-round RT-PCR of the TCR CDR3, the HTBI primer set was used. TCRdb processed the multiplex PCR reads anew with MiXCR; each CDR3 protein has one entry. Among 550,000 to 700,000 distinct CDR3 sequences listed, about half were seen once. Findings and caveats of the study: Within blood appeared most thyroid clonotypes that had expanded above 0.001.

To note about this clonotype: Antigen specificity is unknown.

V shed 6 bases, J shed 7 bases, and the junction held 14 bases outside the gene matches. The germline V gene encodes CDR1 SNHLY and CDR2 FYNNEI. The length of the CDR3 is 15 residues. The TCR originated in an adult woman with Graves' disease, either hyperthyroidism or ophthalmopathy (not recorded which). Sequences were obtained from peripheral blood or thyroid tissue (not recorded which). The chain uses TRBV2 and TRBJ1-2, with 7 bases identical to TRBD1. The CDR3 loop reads CASRFTGDGNAGYTF. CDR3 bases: TGTGCCAGCAGGTTCACAGGGGATGGGAACGCTGGCTACACCTTC.